This T cell receptor beta chain was captured in a study of shared clonotypes between healthy human individuals. Assay: immunoSEQ multiplex PCR; the TCRdb copy retains only in-frame clones and omits some. This table holds approximately 1,500,000 clones, about 96% found once. Germline V gene lookup returns CDR1 MNHNY and CDR2 SVGAGI (reference sequence). The CDR3 runs 11 residues. Trimming cost V 6 bases and J 7 bases, with 9 bases left between them. The J gene is TRBJ1-1, the V gene TRBV6-6; no clear D gene. Sequenced sample: naive CD4+ T cells sorted from blood. This sample's subset: CD45RA+ positively selected. The TCR originated in a man aged 30 to 45 in good health. CDR3 DNA: TGTGCCAGCAGGAGCAGAGATGAAGCTTTCTTT. Translation gives CASRSRDEAFF.